The 5 T cell receptor beta chains below all came from one sample that was sequenced in a study of OX40 agonist ivuxolimab in advanced cancers. Libraries were prepared by immunoSEQ multiplex PCR; TCRdb keeps only in-frame clonotypes and omits some of them. The profile covers some 99,000 clones, with 90% appearing a single time and around 1.6% taken by the ten largest. The sample was CD4+ or CD8+ T cells sorted from blood, taken in a trial of the OX40 agonist ivuxolimab. Every receptor here comes from an adult with an advanced solid tumor such as melanoma, head and neck, liver or kidney cancer.

This clone occurred once. A read error may produce the germline difference seen at one junction end. The V call is TRBV7-7, the J call TRBJ2-1; 8 positions match TRBD2. Germline CDR1 SSHAT, CDR2 FNYEAQ (reference sequence). This CDR3 has 17 amino acids. The CDR3 loop is CASSRVGAGEGTEEQFF. CDR3 coding DNA: TGTGCTAGCAGCCGCGTTGGAGCGGGAGAGGGGACGGAAGAGCAGTTCTTC.

The chain joins TRBV21-1 to TRBJ2-3; the D call TRBD2 from the table was never checked on the DNA. TRBV21-1 is a pseudogene. CDR3 length equals 21 residues. CDR3 bases: TGTGCCAGCAGCAAAGACCCTAGCGGGAGGGAGGGTAAACGGTGCACAGATACGCAGTATTTT. Protein product: CASSKDPSGREGKRCTDTQYF.

This clone was seen more than once but under ten times. The chain couples TRBV28 to TRBJ2-3; D perhaps matches TRBD2 (5 bases). The CDR3 has 14 residues. CDR1 is MDHEN and CDR2 is SYDVKM in the germline V gene. V shed 6 bases and J shed 3 bases, with 13 bases lying between them. In nucleotides, the CDR3 is TGTGCCAGCAGCCGGGCTGGGAGTACAGATACGCAGTATTTT. It yields the protein CASSRAGSTDTQYF.

This rearrangement joins TRBV19 to TRBJ2-7; no firm D call. The CDR3 has 13 amino acids. The germline V and J ends were trimmed by 6 bases and 3 bases, with 12 bases remaining between them. Germline assignment: CDR1 LNHDA and CDR2 SQIVND (reference sequence). The CDR3 reads CASRGNGFYEQYF. In nucleotides, the CDR3 is TGTGCCAGTAGAGGTAACGGCTTCTACGAGCAGTACTTC.

The rearrangement links TRBV7-3 to TRBJ2-7, with TRBD2 matching 7 bases. Germline lookup yields CDR1 SGHTA and CDR2 FQGTGA. CDR3 size: 14 residues. With V trimmed by 4 bases and J by 3 bases, 6 bases remained unmatched. The CDR3, as DNA: TGTGCCAGCAGCTCCTCTAGCGGTAACTACGAGCAGTACTTC. Its translation is CASSSSSGNYEQYF.